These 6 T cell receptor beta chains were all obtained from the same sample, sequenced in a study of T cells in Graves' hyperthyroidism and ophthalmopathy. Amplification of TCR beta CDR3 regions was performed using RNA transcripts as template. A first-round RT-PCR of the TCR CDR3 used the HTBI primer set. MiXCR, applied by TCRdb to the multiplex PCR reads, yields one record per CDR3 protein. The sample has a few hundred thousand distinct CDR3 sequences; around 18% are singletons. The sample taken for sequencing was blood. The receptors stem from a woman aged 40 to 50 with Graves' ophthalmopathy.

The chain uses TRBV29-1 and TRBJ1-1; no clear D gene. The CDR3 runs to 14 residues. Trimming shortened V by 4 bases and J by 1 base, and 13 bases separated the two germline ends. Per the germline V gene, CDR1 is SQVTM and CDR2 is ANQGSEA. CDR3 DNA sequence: TGCAGCGTTGCTAAACCAGAGCAGAACACTGAAGCTTTCTTT. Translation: CSVAKPEQNTEAFF.

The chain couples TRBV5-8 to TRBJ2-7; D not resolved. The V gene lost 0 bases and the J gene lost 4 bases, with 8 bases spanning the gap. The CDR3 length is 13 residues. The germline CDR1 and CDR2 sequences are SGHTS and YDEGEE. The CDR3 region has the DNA TGTGCCAGCAGCTTGGACAGAATGTACGAGCAGTACTTC. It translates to CASSLDRMYEQYF.

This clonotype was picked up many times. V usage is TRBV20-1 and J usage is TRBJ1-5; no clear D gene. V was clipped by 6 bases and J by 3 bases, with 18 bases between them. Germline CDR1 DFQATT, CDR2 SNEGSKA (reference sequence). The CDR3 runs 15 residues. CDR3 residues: CSAFRTGDFNQPQHF. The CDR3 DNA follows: TGCAGTGCCTTCAGGACCGGAGACTTCAATCAGCCCCAGCATTTT.

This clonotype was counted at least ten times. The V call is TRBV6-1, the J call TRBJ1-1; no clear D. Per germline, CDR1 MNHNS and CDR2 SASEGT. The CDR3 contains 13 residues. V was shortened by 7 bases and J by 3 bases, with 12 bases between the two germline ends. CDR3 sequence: CASTNRADTEAFF. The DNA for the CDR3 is TGTGCCAGCACCAACCGGGCTGACACTGAAGCTTTCTTT.

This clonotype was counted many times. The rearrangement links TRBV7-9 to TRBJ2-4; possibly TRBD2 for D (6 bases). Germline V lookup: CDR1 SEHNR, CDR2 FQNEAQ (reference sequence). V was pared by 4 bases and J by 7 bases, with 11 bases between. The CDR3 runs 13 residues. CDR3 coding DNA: TGTGCCAGCAGCTCGGGACTTCACAACATTCAGTACTTC. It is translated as CASSSGLHNIQYF.

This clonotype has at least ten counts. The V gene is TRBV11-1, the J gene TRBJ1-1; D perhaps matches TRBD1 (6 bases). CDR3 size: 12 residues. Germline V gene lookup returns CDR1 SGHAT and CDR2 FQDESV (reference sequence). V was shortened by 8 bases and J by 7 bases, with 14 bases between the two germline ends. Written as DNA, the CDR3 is TGTGCCAGCGAAGGCGGGACATTTGAAGCTTTCTTT. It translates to CASEGGTFEAFF.